The next 7 T cell receptor beta chains were all read from a single sample in a study of cytomegalovirus exposure and HLA in healthy donors. The study ran its PCR with 60 Vbeta and 13 Jbeta primers. Data came from immunoSEQ multiplex PCR; TCRdb stores just in-frame clones and leaves some out. The sample has 210,000 or so clones, around four fifths seen once. The sequencing sample was made of PBMCs. Receptors originate from a woman in her fifties or sixties in good health and CMV-seropositive.

The gene calls are TRBV6-1 and TRBJ1-5; TRBD1 agrees at 8 bases. Germline V gene sequence: CDR1 MNHNS, CDR2 SASEGT. The trim removed 3 bases at V and 2 bases at J, leaving 0 bases unmatched. The CDR3 has 14 amino acids. The CDR3 is CASSETGGNQPQHF. CDR3 coding DNA: TGTGCCAGCAGTGAGACAGGGGGCAATCAGCCCCAGCATTTT.

The chain uses TRBV6-1 and TRBJ2-7; a weak D match, TRBD2 (6 bases). Germline-derived CDR1 and CDR2 are MNHNS and SASEGT. V lost 5 bases and J 2 bases, leaving 16 bases between the germline ends. The CDR3 length is 15 residues. As DNA, the CDR3 is TGTGCCAGCAGTAAGCGTCCGGGACTGACCTACGAGCAGTACTTC. Translated: CASSKRPGLTYEQYF.

The chain employs TRBV5-1 and TRBJ2-7; 7 bases are shared with TRBD1. CDR1 and CDR2 from the germline V gene are SGHRS and YFSETQ. This CDR3 is 13 amino acids long. V lost 7 bases, J lost 1 base, and 5 bases stayed unmatched. This chain's CDR3 is CASRGTASYEQYF. The DNA for the CDR3 is TGCGCCAGCCGAGGGACAGCTTCCTACGAGCAGTACTTC.

This rearrangement joins TRBV30 to TRBJ2-7; 7 bases map to TRBD1. CDR3 length: 13 amino acids. The V gene's germline CDR1 is GTSNPN and CDR2 SVGIG (reference sequence). The V gene end was trimmed by 3 bases and the J gene end by 13 bases; junction bases not matched to a gene: 15. The CDR3 bases are TGTGCCTGGAGCAGGGGAGCCCGGGACAGTCAATACTTC. It translates to CAWSRGARDSQYF.

This chain joins TRBV9 and TRBJ1-1; 10 bases are a match to TRBD1. Germline V gene sequence: CDR1 SGDLS, CDR2 YYNGEE. This CDR3 contains 14 residues. V gave up 6 bases and J gave up 3 bases; unmatched junction bases: 5. CDR3: CASNRQGADTEAFF. The CDR3 DNA follows: TGTGCCAGCAACAGACAGGGGGCGGACACTGAAGCTTTCTTT.

V gene TRBV29-1 combines with J gene TRBJ1-2, with D unclear. This CDR3 has 13 residues. V gave up 0 bases and J gave up 3 bases, with 8 bases separating them. Germline CDR1 reads SQVTM; CDR2 reads ANQGSEA. CDR3 bases: TGCAGCGTTGAAGATGACACGTACTATGGCTACACCTTC. It yields the protein CSVEDDTYYGYTF.

In this sample, this clone turned up a few times. The chain employs TRBV19 and TRBJ1-1; tentatively, D is TRBD1 (6 bases). The germline V and J ends were trimmed by 7 bases and 1 base, with 10 bases remaining between them. CDR3 length: 13 amino acids. Germline V CDR1 and CDR2: LNHDA, SQIVND (reference sequence). CDR3 loop: CASKQGRNTEAFF. The DNA for the CDR3 is TGTGCCAGTAAACAGGGACGGAACACTGAAGCTTTCTTT.